One and the same sample provided the 26 T cell receptor beta chains below, sequenced in a study of cytomegalovirus exposure and HLA in healthy donors. A multiplex PCR was run with 60 Vbeta primers and 13 Jbeta primers. Using immunoSEQ multiplex PCR, the repertoire was profiled, and TCRdb retains in-frame clones only, with some absent. The table has under 200,000 clones, about 76% seen once. The sample consisted of PBMCs. The receptors shown here come from a male donor in good health and CMV-seropositive.

V is TRBV27 and J is TRBJ1-1, with D tentatively TRBD1 (6 bases). Germline CDR1 and CDR2: MNHEY and SMNVEV (reference sequence). The CDR3 totals 13 residues. The V and J ends lost 8 bases and 2 bases respectively, with 12 bases between them. CDR3 residues: CASSRDTNTEAFF. The CDR3, as DNA: TGTGCCAGCTCCCGGGACACCAACACTGAAGCTTTCTTT.

The chain is built from TRBV28 and TRBJ2-7; 7 bases align to TRBD1. With V trimmed by 10 bases and J by 0 bases, 12 bases remained unmatched. The CDR3 runs 15 residues. Germline CDR1 and CDR2: MDHEN and SYDVKM. CDR3 DNA: TGTGCCACCGTTTCCGGACAGGTCTCCTCCTACGAGCAGTACTTC. Translating it yields CATVSGQVSSYEQYF.

The rearrangement uses TRBV9 and TRBJ2-7; tentative D call: TRBD1 (6 bases). The V and J ends lost 3 bases and 0 bases respectively, with 13 bases between them. This CDR3 is built from 15 residues. Germline assignment: CDR1 SGDLS and CDR2 YYNGEE. CDR3 DNA sequence: TGTGCCAGCAGCGGCAAGGTGGGGGCCTCCTACGAGCAGTACTTC. Translating it yields CASSGKVGASYEQYF.

The chain carries TRBV9 and TRBJ2-3; weak D call: TRBD1 (5 bases). Germline V gene data show CDR1 as SGDLS and CDR2 as YYNGEE. V dropped 0 bases and J dropped 3 bases, with 11 bases sitting between them. CDR3 size: 15 residues. The CDR3 protein is CASSVAGSVTDTQYF. In nucleotides, the CDR3 is TGTGCCAGCAGCGTAGCAGGGTCGGTGACAGATACGCAGTATTTT. Full variable domain (missing parts from reference TRBV9 and TRBJ2-3): DSGVTQTPKHLITATGQRVTLRCSPRSGDLSVYWYQQSLDQGLQFLIQYYNGEERAKGNILERFSAQQFPDLHSELNLSSLELGDSALYFCASSVAGSVTDTQYFGPGTRLTVL.

The rearrangement joins TRBV18 to TRBJ2-7; D is undetermined. This CDR3 comprises 15 residues. Trimming removed 2 bases at V and 1 base at J, with 12 bases between. Germline values: CDR1 KGHSH, CDR2 LQKENI. CDR3 loop: CASSPTYPGSYEQYF. DNA of the CDR3: TGTGCCAGCTCACCAACCTACCCCGGGTCCTACGAGCAGTACTTC.

The V gene is TRBV6-5, the J gene TRBJ2-7, with D perhaps TRBD1 (6 bases). Trimming took 0 bases from V and 3 from J, leaving 12 bases between them. This CDR3 contains 15 residues. Germline V CDR1 and CDR2: MNHEY, SVGAGI. As DNA, the CDR3 is TGTGCCAGCAGTTACTCCGAGACAGGTAGCTACGAGCAGTACTTC. Its protein product is CASSYSETGSYEQYF.

The genes are TRBV15 and TRBJ1-1; TRBD1 aligns across 7 bases. V lost 3 bases to trimming and J lost 0 bases; unmatched junction nucleotides: 10. The germline V gene encodes CDR1 LNHNV and CDR2 YYDKDF (reference sequence). The CDR3 loop spans 17 amino acids. The CDR3 DNA follows: TGTGCCACCAGCAGGGATAAAACAGGGGCCATGAACACTGAAGCTTTCTTT. Translated: CATSRDKTGAMNTEAFF.

The chain recombines TRBV7-8 with TRBJ2-1; 7 positions match TRBD2. This CDR3 contains 15 residues. Germline values: CDR1 SGHVS, CDR2 FQNEAQ. V shed 2 bases, J shed 8 bases, and the junction held 9 bases outside the gene matches. CDR3 in amino acids: CASSLFGGSLDEQFF. CDR3 in DNA: TGTGCCAGCAGCTTATTCGGGGGGTCTTTGGATGAGCAGTTCTTC. Full variable domain (rest looked up from reference TRBV7-8 and TRBJ2-1): GAGVSQSPRYKVAKRGQDVALRCDPISGHVSLFWYQQALGQGPEFLTYFQNEAQLDKSGLPSDRFFAERPEGSVSTLKIQRTQQEDSAVYLCASSLFGGSLDEQFFGPGTRLTVL.

The CDR3 sequence: CAIRTGTGDGGYTF. CDR3 DNA sequence: TGTGCCATCAGAACCGGGACAGGGGATGGCGGCTACACCTTC. The rearrangement uses TRBV10-3 and TRBJ1-2; 10 nucleotides line up with TRBD1. CDR1 is ENHRY, CDR2 SYGVKD, per germline. Trimming cost V 6 bases and J 8 bases; bases outside gene matches: 9. CDR3 length: 14 residues.

The table lists this clone with a count of one. The DNA of the CDR3 is TGTGCCAGCAGCAGGACAGACGGGGGCAATCAGCCCCAGCATTTT. Translating it yields CASSRTDGGNQPQHF. The chain couples TRBV6-1 to TRBJ1-5, with a tentative D call TRBD1 (6 bases). Between the trimmed V and J ends, which lost 6 bases and 2 bases, there was a span of 14 bases. The germline V gene has CDR1 MNHNS and CDR2 SASEGT. This CDR3 spans 15 amino acids.

The CDR3 sequence is CSVEPGIVGEKLFF. The CDR3, as DNA: TGCAGCGTTGAGCCAGGGATAGTGGGTGAAAAACTGTTTTTT. The J gene is TRBJ1-4, the V gene TRBV29-1, with a tentative D call TRBD1 (5 bases). Trimming cost V 3 bases and J 7 bases, with 15 bases left between them. Germline CDR1 SQVTM, CDR2 ANQGSEA. The CDR3 extends over 14 amino acids.

The chain carries TRBV6-5 and TRBJ2-3, with D unresolved. Trimming removed 6 bases at V and 0 bases at J, with 4 bases between. Germline V gene sequence: CDR1 MNHEY, CDR2 SVGAGI. The length of the CDR3 is 12 residues. The CDR3 DNA follows: TGTGCCAGCAGCCGGAGCACAGATACGCAGTATTTT. Residues: CASSRSTDTQYF.

This sequence joins TRBV29-1 and TRBJ1-2; D might be TRBD1 (6 bases). V lost 6 bases and J 2 bases, leaving 10 bases between the germline ends. The length of the CDR3 is 12 residues. CDR1 and CDR2 (germline): SQVTM, ANQGSEA. The DNA for the CDR3 is TGCAGCGTGGCAGGGGCGAACTATGGCTACACCTTC. Protein product: CSVAGANYGYTF.

This chain joins TRBV6-5 and TRBJ1-4; TRBD1 aligns across 8 bases. Losses at the gene ends were 3 bases for V and 7 bases for J; bases not matched to a gene: 7. This CDR3 has 15 amino acids. CDR1 is MNHEY, CDR2 SVGAGI, per germline. CDR3 in DNA: TGTGCCAGCAGTTATTCCGGGACAGGCGGTGAAAAACTGTTTTTT. Its translation is CASSYSGTGGEKLFF.

This clone was counted between two and nine times. This chain links TRBV7-9 with TRBJ2-4, with D maybe TRBD1 (6 bases). The ends were cut back, 0 bases at V and 2 bases at J, with 17 bases in the middle. CDR1 and CDR2 from the germline V gene are SEHNR and FQNEAQ (reference sequence). This CDR3 is 18 amino acids long. The CDR3 nucleotides read TGTGCCAGCAGCTTAGCGTCTACAGGGAAGTCCTCCAAAAACATTCAGTACTTC. The encoded protein is CASSLASTGKSSKNIQYF. The entire variable domain, with the rest obtained from reference TRBV7-9 and TRBJ2-4, is as follows: DTGVSQNPRHKITKRGQNVTFRCDPISEHNRLYWYRQTLGQGPEFLTYFQNEAQLEKSRLLSDRFSAERPKGSFSTLEIQRTEQGDSAMYLCASSLASTGKSSKNIQYFGAGTRLSVL.

The chain couples TRBV18 to TRBJ2-5, with TRBD1 identical over 7 bases. The junction had 3 bases not matched to a gene; V was cut back by 3 bases and J by 5 bases. The CDR3 length is 13 residues. Looked up from germline, CDR1 is KGHSH and CDR2 is LQKENI. CDR3 DNA sequence: TGTGCCAGCTCACCGGGACAGATGGAGACCCAGTACTTC. Translating gives CASSPGQMETQYF.

This rearrangement joins TRBV5-1 to TRBJ2-3; 11 bases map to TRBD2. Germline assignment: CDR1 SGHRS and CDR2 YFSETQ. The CDR3 runs 15 residues. The V gene end was trimmed by 4 bases and the J gene end by 1 base; junction bases not matched to a gene: 2. For the CDR3, the DNA is TGCGCCAGCAGCGAGGGACTAGCGGGCACAGATACGCAGTATTTT. Amino acids: CASSEGLAGTDTQYF.

The chain has TRBV6-6 and TRBJ2-7; D call uncertain. The V and J ends lost 4 bases and 2 bases respectively, with 9 bases between them. In germline, CDR1 is MNHNY, CDR2 SVGAGI (reference sequence). The CDR3 is made up of 13 amino acids. The DNA of the CDR3 is TGTGCCAGCAGTTTAGTGGGCCCCTACGAGCAGTACTTC. Translated, it gives CASSLVGPYEQYF.

The rearrangement uses TRBV6-5 and TRBJ2-3; possible D gene TRBD1, 6 bases. This CDR3 has 14 amino acids. Trimming took 2 bases from V and 5 from J, leaving 11 bases between them. The germline V gene has CDR1 MNHEY and CDR2 SVGAGI. For the CDR3, the DNA is TGTGCCAGCAGTTACACAAACAGGGTAGATACGCAGTATTTT. Its translation: CASSYTNRVDTQYF.

The chain uses TRBV7-3 and TRBJ1-2, with D uncertain. The germline CDR1 and CDR2 sequences are SGHTA and FQGTGA. V was trimmed by 4 bases and J by 8 bases, leaving 20 bases between them. The CDR3 runs to 15 residues. CDR3 DNA: TGTGCCAGCAGCTCTCTCTCTAAATTAGGTAGCGGCTACACCTTC. This translates into CASSSLSKLGSGYTF.

This clone was seen only once. The chain couples TRBV7-3 to TRBJ2-1; D not resolved. The ends were cut back, 5 bases at V and 4 bases at J, with 12 bases in the middle. Per the germline V gene, CDR1 is SGHTA and CDR2 is FQGTGA. This CDR3 comprises 14 residues. The CDR3 reads CASSTDTKYNEQFF. The DNA for the CDR3 is TGTGCCAGCAGCACCGACACAAAATACAATGAGCAGTTCTTC.

Only one count was recorded for this clone. The chain joins TRBV29-1 to TRBJ2-7; 7 nucleotides agree with TRBD1. The CDR3 runs to 13 residues. Germline CDR1 SQVTM, CDR2 ANQGSEA. V shed 3 bases and J 1 base; nucleotides not matched to a gene: 3. DNA for the CDR3: TGCAGCGTTGAGGGGACAGTTTCCTACGAGCAGTACTTC. This codes for CSVEGTVSYEQYF.

This sequence joins TRBV18 and TRBJ1-4; the D gene is possibly TRBD1 (5 bases). Trimming cost V 4 bases and J 8 bases, with 17 bases left between them. The CDR3 contains 15 residues. Germline lookup yields CDR1 KGHSH and CDR2 LQKENI. In DNA, the CDR3 is TGTGCCAGCTCACTGGGGCTGGGTGGAGAAGAAAAACTGTTTTTT. It codes for CASSLGLGGEEKLFF.

This clone was detected once. The chain carries TRBV6-4 and TRBJ2-5; a possible D gene is TRBD1 (5 bases). The DNA end favors TRBJ2-7, so the J call may be wrong. Germline V gene lookup returns CDR1 MRHNA and CDR2 SNTAGT. The CDR3 totals 12 residues. The CDR3 sequence is CASRVTGYEQYF. For the CDR3, the DNA is TGTGCCAGCAGAGTTACAGGCTACGAGCAGTACTTC.

The chain employs TRBV7-9 and TRBJ2-2; D remains ambiguous. Germline assignment: CDR1 SEHNR and CDR2 FQNEAQ (reference sequence). The CDR3 extends over 14 amino acids. V was shortened by 4 bases and J by 0 bases, with 6 bases between the two germline ends. CDR3 in amino acids: CASSSGANTGELFF. The CDR3 coding sequence is TGTGCCAGCAGCTCCGGAGCGAACACCGGGGAGCTGTTTTTT.

This clone has just a few counts. The chain combines TRBV7-2 with TRBJ2-2, with 12 bases lining up with TRBD2. Germline-derived CDR1 and CDR2 are SGHTA and FQGNSA. The ends lost 5 bases at V and 5 bases at J; junction bases unmatched: 9. The CDR3 has 17 amino acids. In DNA form, the CDR3 reads TGTGCCAGCAGCCTCACCACTAGCGGGGGGCGAACCGGGGAGCTGTTTTTT. It translates to CASSLTTSGGRTGELFF.